This T cell receptor beta chain was found in a study of cytomegalovirus exposure and HLA in healthy donors (TCRdb year 2017). The study in broad terms: In an earlier analysis of some 610 of the donors, approximately 300 Gb of sequence data and 95 million to 130 million unique TCR beta sequences from 150 million to 200 million T cells were reported. Around 320 gigabases of sequencing data and some 85 million unique TCR sequences were included in an early release covering 500 to 750 HLA-typed donors. Of the 300 to 500 genotyped donors, 75% to 85% were placed in the genetic ancestry cluster associated with self-reported Caucasian donors. The aim of the study was to test whether cataloging public T cell receptors could identify signatures of past pathogen exposure. The T cell repertoires of some 700 subjects were profiled by immunosequencing and related to cytomegalovirus serostatus. Along with the roughly 710-subject first cohort, a separate validation cohort of over a hundred different subjects was used. High-throughput TCR immunosequencing, statistical association of individual TCRs with disease status, and machine learning were combined to predict cytomegalovirus infection status. In a later analysis, previously published TCR beta repertoires from more than 500 donors were re-analyzed and high-resolution HLA genotyping was added so that TCR occurrence patterns could be studied. In the later analysis, no new phenotypic data were used to find candidate immune exposures; instead, reliance was placed on TCR beta sequences and their occurrence across donors. An earlier analysis of 500 to 750 of the donors applied high-throughput TCR beta sequencing to assess whether each TCR beta V gene segment acted as functional or pseudogenic. Donor age, sex, ethnicity and CMV serostatus were compiled alongside the repertoire data. A later genetic analysis took genome-wide SNP genotypes for about three fifths of the 666 donors and used that subset as a discovery cohort. Every discovery cohort repertoire had been produced on one sequencing platform. Both class I and class II loci were covered by HLA typing, at four-digit resolution. The number of typed donors differed by locus: about 620-640 for A, B, C, DRB1 and DQB1; some 500 for DQA1; 606 for DPA1; and approximately 450 for DPB1. A handful of DR-DQ haplotypes were handled as single units for association and clustering because linkage in the cohort was strong. On average, roughly 250,000 unique TCR beta nucleotide sequences were sequenced per donor among a few hundred genotyped donors of the cohort, with roughly 18% of those sequences being non-productive.

The CDR3 spans 12 residues, from the cysteine through the phenylalanine. This entry keeps only the CDR3 DNA: 36 bases, framed from base 1. Per the germline V gene (reference sequence), SEHNR is the CDR1 and FQNEAQ is the CDR2. The V end loses 4 bases and the J end loses 3 bases, and a stretch of 3 bases separates them. The full study reports these points: A further reported finding was that TCR beta sequences accurately predicted the HLA-A and HLA-B alleles for most subjects in the first cohort. A total of roughly 160 TCR beta chains were listed by the study as associated with cytomegalovirus. V-gene and J-gene trimming of TCR beta chains was associated with a missense DCLRE1C variant in a later genetic analysis, and the association was replicated in an independent cohort. Cytomegalovirus status was reported to be diagnosed by the classifier with high specificity and sensitivity in both the original and validation cohorts. Correlated functional status among segregating V segments might reflect linkage disequilibrium, but an unknown experimental factor could not be ruled out. The cohort was sequenced for TCR beta chains only, and without alpha or paired-chain data the features that could be detected were limited. Most TCR sequences were seen in very few donors, while some public TCRs were found in many individuals. A cluster of highly shared sequence variants was judged likely to be a technical artifact of the sequencing pipeline. According to a later genetic analysis, donors in an Asian-associated ancestry cluster had fewer N-insertions in productive TCRs than the approximately 700-donor mean. The presence/absence analyses assumed that sequencing depth was roughly uniform across donors, and that assumption may not be true. Because the 87-base-pair reads could not distinguish some IMGT-functional V segments, including TRBV6-2 and TRBV6-3, those segments were excluded. Because HLA typing was missing for some donors at each locus, association tests included only the typed subset. An earlier analysis of approximately 590 of the donors showed that most TCR beta V segments appeared in productive rearrangements either about 90% or about 30% of the time, which broadly matched IMGT annotations. Assigning TCR associations to individual alleles was difficult when HLA alleles, especially DR and DQ, strongly co-occurred. According to a later analysis, most CMV-associated TCR beta chains appeared to be HLA-restricted, and the HLA associations seemed to be driven largely by CMV exposure. Compared with equally common non-associated chains, HLA-associated TCR beta chains in a later analysis were more clonally expanded and had lower generation probabilities. In a later analysis, several top co-occurrence clusters were reported to appear linked to parvovirus B19, influenza, CMV and Epstein-Barr virus. In vitro tests confirmed that three of the cytomegalovirus-associated TCR beta chains recognize cytomegalovirus antigens. The only immune exposure information available for the cohort was CMV serostatus. Specific HLA alleles were associated with 15,000 to 20,000 TCR beta sequences at a false discovery rate of 0.05 in a later analysis. The authors suggested that the approach could potentially be extended to other disease states and immunological phenotypes. Because counts were too low, approximately 18 rarely observed V segments, including chromosome 9 orphons, were excluded from the earlier analysis of a few hundred of the donors. In a later analysis, TCR association rates were found to vary across HLA loci, with the most associated TCRs seen for DRB1 alleles and the fewest for HLA-C alleles.

The cohort was made up of under 800 healthy bone marrow donors. All cohort members were sampled while nominally healthy, although unrecorded immune exposures were likely present. The donor tested CMV seropositive, placing the donor among the 289 seropositive members of the cohort. Every donor gave a peripheral blood sample, and the peripheral blood mononuclear cells from that sample were used for TCR beta sequencing. The Qiagen DNeasy Blood Extraction Kit was used to extract genomic DNA from the blood cell samples. The library was obtained by the immunoSEQ multiplex PCR assay. For the multiplex PCR, a mixture combining 60 forward primers for TCR Vbeta segments and 13 reverse primers for TCR Jbeta segments was used. Amplification of the CDR3 region of rearranged TCR beta genes was performed with a multiplex PCR assay on genomic DNA. On the Illumina HiSeq System, the amplified TCR beta libraries were sequenced as 87-base-pair reads. The original pipeline was this. A later analysis counted approximately 74 million unique TCR beta chains across the 550 to 800 repertoires, and around 9.9 million of these chains were shared by at least two donors. Raw reads were error-corrected and collapsed into unique sequences with a nearest-neighbor algorithm that merged closely related sequences to remove PCR and sequencing errors. CDR3 sequences were aligned to IMGT reference sequences to assign V, D and J gene segments. Each retained sequence needed at least a six-nucleotide match to both a V gene segment and a J gene segment. Rearrangements were called productive when the CDR3 lacked stop codons and stayed in frame with V and J; all others were non-productive. Following IMGT convention, CDR3 was defined as the stretch from the second conserved V-encoded cysteine to the conserved J-encoded phenylalanine. The earlier analysis of 550 to 650 of the donors excluded any sequence lacking an unambiguous match to a single V gene segment. In an earlier analysis of a few hundred of the donors, V segments were called functional above 56.7% productive rearrangements and were called segregating when the between-donor standard deviation exceeded 5%. A statistical classification framework was built to diagnose cytomegalovirus status from the catalog of TCR beta chain sequences. A later analysis assigned V and J genes by comparing TCR nucleotide sequences with IMGT/GENE-DB human TR gene sequences. Using the TCRdist pipeline, a later analysis assigned CDR3 sequences along with most-parsimonious VDJ recombination scenarios. In a later analysis, every TCR beta chain was defined by the combination of its CDR3 amino acid sequence and its V-gene family, and reads without a unique V-gene family were dropped. To address suspected cross-contamination and a sequencing artifact, a later analysis removed approximately 590 highly shared, low-generation-probability nucleotide sequences. A later analysis calculated a clonal expansion index for each public chain from normalized within-repertoire ranks of inferred template counts. A later analysis computed generation probabilities with a VDJ recombination model fitted to out-of-frame rearrangements, and checked the results against IGoR. In a later analysis, hypergeometric tests were used to score TCR-TCR, TCR-HLA and TCR-CMV co-occurrence, with a repertoire-size bias correction applied to TCR pairs. False discovery rates were estimated in a later analysis by permuting HLA or CMV assignments 20 times. In a later analysis, co-occurring TCRs were grouped with DBSCAN, and TCRdist sequence similarity was added when clustering was performed within HLA-allele-positive subsets. Repertoires with fewer than 30,000 or more than 120,000 public chains, plus five repertoires with anomalous nucleotide sharing, were excluded from co-occurrence clustering. TCRdb provides this immuneACCESS table in a form limited to in-frame rearrangements. Some clones are lacking; in checked studies, under half of them reflect an unresolved V gene, and why the rest are absent is not known. The D gene and trimming were derived from the DNA, and the V and J assignments and clone size from that table. Present in this sample are 65,000 to 95,000 clones, around 79% of which were seen just once. 4.5% to 7% of the sample is taken by the ten largest.

For this clone: There is no known antigen for this receptor. Within one base of it there is no much larger clone, and no base qualities were kept.

The receptor chain draws on TRBV7-9 and TRBJ1-4; the D gene is unclear. The sequence came from a male donor in good health and CMV-seropositive. The material sequenced was PBMCs. Read as DNA, the sequence is TGTGCCAGCAGCTCTTCTAATGAAAAACTGTTTTTT. Its coded protein is CASSSSNEKLFF.